These T cell receptor beta chains were read from a single sample in a study of shared clonotypes between healthy human individuals. Some clones are missing from TCRdb's copy, which holds only in-frame ones; the method was immunoSEQ multiplex PCR. The repertoire includes just over 2,000,000 clones, over 85% of them detected once, and 0.85% to 1.3% sits in the top ten. The sequencing sample was made of naive CD8+ T cells sorted from blood. These receptors were taken from a man younger than 35 in good health. The CDR3 runs from the conserved cysteine through the conserved F or W. D genes are given only for firm matches. Size is stated for part of the rows, as once, few or many counts, or as a class when the clone is expanded.

clone_size j_call d_call v_call cdr3_aa cdr3_nt
- TRBJ2-7 - TRBV27 CASSATVSYEQYF TGTGCCAGCAGTGCGACAGTTTCCTACGAGCAGTACTTC
- TRBJ2-1 TRBD2 TRBV6-5 CASSYLGLADNEQFF TGTGCCAGCAGTTACCTTGGGCTAGCGGACAATGAGCAGTTCTTC
- TRBJ2-5 TRBD1 TRBV6-1 CASSESSGGEQETQYF TGTGCCAGCAGTGAAAGTTCAGGGGGCGAACAAGAGACCCAGTACTTC
- TRBJ2-7 - TRBV19 CASSIGASSYEQYF TGTGCCAGTAGTATAGGCGCCAGCTCCTACGAGCAGTACTTC
few TRBJ1-1 - TRBV9 CASSAEGGNTEAFF TGTGCCAGCAGCGCCGAGGGGGGGAACACTGAAGCTTTCTTT
- TRBJ2-7 - TRBV11-2 CASSLPGSGHYEQYF TGTGCCAGCAGCCTTCCTGGTTCAGGGCACTACGAGCAGTACTTC
- TRBJ2-2 - TRBV7-9 CASIQGTGELFF TGTGCCAGCATCCAGGGGACCGGGGAGCTGTTTTTT
once TRBJ1-5 - TRBV27 CASRPGHRNQPQHF TGTGCCAGCAGACCCGGCCACAGGAACCAGCCCCAGCATTTT
- TRBJ1-5 - TRBV21-1 CASSKKRCNNQPQHF TGTGCCAGCAGCAAAAAAAGATGTAACAATCAGCCCCAGCATTTT
- TRBJ1-6 - TRBV27 CASSLADNSPLHF TGTGCCAGCAGTTTGGCCGATAATTCACCCCTCCACTTT
- TRBJ2-7 - TRBV5-1 CASSLGAGEQYF TGCGCCAGCAGCTTGGGGGCGGGAGAGCAGTACTTC
- TRBJ1-2 - TRBV27 CASSLSKEGGLYGYTF TGTGCCAGCAGTTTATCGAAGGAGGGGGGACTCTATGGCTACACCTTC
- TRBJ2-7 - TRBV19 CASSLNGDAYEQYF TGTGCCAGTAGTCTGAACGGGGATGCCTACGAGCAGTACTTC
- TRBJ2-7 TRBD1 TRBV28 CASSWGQGHYEQYF TGTGCCAGCAGTTGGGGACAGGGCCACTACGAGCAGTACTTC
- TRBJ2-7 TRBD1 TRBV4-1 CASSQDEEGQESSYEQYF TGCGCCAGCAGCCAAGATGAGGAGGGACAGGAGAGCTCCTACGAGCAGTACTTC
- TRBJ2-3 - TRBV18 CASSPPEGSGDTSTDTQYF TGTGCCAGCTCACCACCGGAGGGTAGTGGAGATACTAGCACAGATACGCAGTATTTT
- TRBJ1-5 - TRBV27 CASSLPSGQYSNQPQHF TGTGCCAGCAGTTTGCCCTCAGGACAATATAGCAATCAGCCCCAGCATTTT
- TRBJ1-2 - TRBV19 CASSIQGTLYGYTF TGTGCCAGTAGTATCCAGGGGACGCTCTATGGCTACACCTTC
- TRBJ2-1 TRBD2 TRBV7-7 CASSSSGASYNEQFF TGTGCTAGCAGCTCTAGCGGGGCATCCTACAATGAGCAGTTCTTC
- TRBJ2-7 - TRBV11-3 CASSSVFLGEQYF TGTGCCAGCAGCTCCGTCTTCTTAGGGGAGCAGTACTTC
once TRBJ1-3 - TRBV5-4 CASSLGAASSGNTIYF TGTGCCAGCAGCTTGGGGGCCGCATCCTCTGGAAACACCATATATTTT
- TRBJ1-1 - TRBV27 CASSPPRGSGTEAFF TGTGCCAGCAGTCCCCCCCGGGGGAGCGGCACTGAAGCTTTCTTT
- TRBJ2-5 - TRBV6-5 CASSYLGTVQETQYF TGTGCCAGCAGTTATCTCGGGACGGTCCAAGAGACCCAGTACTTC
- TRBJ1-5 - TRBV5-1 CASSPLPDQPQHF TGCGCCAGCAGCCCCCTGCCCGATCAGCCCCAGCATTTT
few TRBJ1-5 - TRBV30 CAWSVGQGRQPQHF TGTGCCTGGAGTGTAGGGCAGGGGCGTCAGCCCCAGCATTTT
- TRBJ2-7 - TRBV4-1 CASSSKGYGEQYF TGCGCCAGCAGCTCAAAAGGTTACGGCGAGCAGTACTTC
- TRBJ2-7 - TRBV4-1 CASSQDVFETPMRVEQYF TGCGCCAGCAGCCAAGATGTTTTCGAGACTCCCATGCGGGTCGAGCAGTACTTC
- TRBJ2-3 - TRBV6-5 CASSTAEELTDTQYF TGTGCCAGCAGTACCGCTGAAGAACTCACAGATACGCAGTATTTT
- TRBJ1-6 - TRBV28 CASSPRQRTNSPLHF TGTGCCAGCAGTCCCCGACAGAGAACAAATTCACCCCTCCACTTT
- TRBJ1-4 - TRBV6-5 CASSYRGDNEKLFF TGTGCCAGCAGTTACAGGGGTGATAATGAAAAACTGTTTTTT
- TRBJ1-4 - TRBV13 CASRSLRHNEKLFF TGTGCCAGCAGATCACTTAGGCATAATGAAAAACTGTTTTTT
- TRBJ2-1 - TRBV7-6 CASLPLAVVHSYNEQFF TGTGCCAGCTTACCGCTGGCGGTTGTTCACTCCTACAATGAGCAGTTCTTC
few TRBJ2-7 TRBD1 TRBV7-9 CASSLDRGYEQYF TGTGCCAGCAGCTTAGACAGGGGTTACGAGCAGTACTTC
few TRBJ1-6 - TRBV5-4 CASSLVTGRWDSPLHF TGTGCCAGCAGCTTGGTGACAGGCCGTTGGGATTCACCCCTCCACTTT
- TRBJ2-1 - TRBV9 CASSFDQGSYNEQFF TGTGCCAGCAGCTTTGACCAGGGTTCCTACAATGAGCAGTTCTTC
- TRBJ2-7 - TRBV2 CASSEYLYEQYF TGTGCCAGCAGTGAATACCTCTACGAGCAGTACTTC
- TRBJ2-3 - TRBV9 CASSVVGGGDTQYF TGTGCCAGCAGCGTAGTGGGAGGTGGAGATACGCAGTATTTT
- TRBJ2-7 TRBD1 TRBV6-5 CASSAGTGAYEQYF TGTGCCAGCAGTGCCGGGACAGGGGCTTACGAGCAGTACTTC
- TRBJ2-7 TRBD1 TRBV11-2 CASSLTPGTGGYSSYEQYF TGTGCCAGCAGCTTAACGCCGGGGACAGGGGGGTATAGCTCCTACGAGCAGTACTTC
- TRBJ1-1 - TRBV9 CASSAGVWGDTEAFF TGTGCCAGCAGCGCAGGGGTTTGGGGAGACACTGAAGCTTTCTTT
- TRBJ2-7 - TRBV11-2 CASSLPGTNTYEQYF TGTGCCAGCAGCTTGCCCGGGACAAATACCTACGAGCAGTACTTC
- TRBJ2-5 - TRBV5-6 CASSPTGSETQYF TGTGCCAGCAGCCCCACAGGGTCCGAGACCCAGTACTTC
- TRBJ2-5 - TRBV9 CASSSEGVLQETQYF TGTGCCAGCAGCTCAGAGGGGGTTCTTCAAGAGACCCAGTACTTC
once TRBJ2-2 - TRBV18 CASLTPTSGELFF TGTGCCAGCCTAACCCCCACATCCGGGGAGCTGTTTTTT
- TRBJ1-2 - TRBV27 CASSSEWSNYGYTF TGTGCCAGCAGTTCAGAGTGGTCTAACTATGGCTACACCTTC
- TRBJ2-2 - TRBV21-1 CASSNPRQGNTGELFF TGTGCCAGCAGCAATCCAAGACAGGGCAACACCGGGGAGCTGTTTTTT
once TRBJ2-1 - TRBV27 CASSLEGAGEQFF TGTGCCAGCAGTTTAGAGGGTGCTGGTGAGCAGTTCTTC